Listed here are 13 T cell receptor beta chains from one sample, sequenced in a study of blood T cell repertoires in COVID-19. Data came from immunoSEQ multiplex PCR; TCRdb stores just in-frame clones and leaves some out. The sample carries about 240,000 clones, 83% recorded once. Sequences were obtained from PBMCs or T cells enriched from blood (not recorded which). The origin of the receptors is a woman in her forties who had been exposed to COVID-19.

The rearrangement uses TRBV5-5 and TRBJ1-4, with 8 bases matching TRBD1. This CDR3 region has 15 residues. The junction had 8 bases not matched to a gene; V was cut back by 4 bases and J by 6 bases. Germline CDR1 SGHKS, CDR2 YYEKEE (reference sequence). The CDR3 reads CASSPLDREDEKLFF. The CDR3 DNA follows: TGTGCCAGCAGCCCTCTGGACAGGGAGGATGAAAAACTGTTTTTT.

The chain has TRBV25-1 and TRBJ1-4; D might be TRBD1 (5 bases). The V end lost 7 bases, the J end lost 8 bases, and 17 bases lay between the germline ends. Germline CDR1 is MGHDK and CDR2 is SYGVNS. The CDR3 totals 14 residues. The CDR3 DNA reads as TGTGCCAGCATCCCTCCTGGGGCGGAGGAAAAACTGTTTTTT. This codes for CASIPPGAEEKLFF.

The sample holds a few counts of this clone. V usage is TRBV28 and J usage is TRBJ2-2, with 16 bases that match TRBD2. The CDR3 totals 19 residues. The V gene's germline CDR1 is MDHEN and CDR2 SYDVKM. The J segment lost 6 bases and the V segment lost 6 bases, leaving 13 bases of the junction unmatched. The CDR3, as DNA: TGTGCCAGCAGACACTATCCGGGACTAGCGGGGGGGCCCCCCGGGGAGCTGTTTTTT. This encodes CASRHYPGLAGGPPGELFF. The whole variable domain, filled in from reference TRBV28 and TRBJ2-2, reads DVKVTQSSRYLVKRTGEKVFLECVQDMDHENMFWYRQDPGLGLRLIYFSYDVKMKEKGDIPEGYSVSREKKERFSLILESASTNQTSMYLCASRHYPGLAGGPPGELFFGEGSRLTVL.

V is TRBV9 and J is TRBJ2-5; 8 positions agree with TRBD1. The length of the CDR3 is 14 residues. V was pared by 4 bases and J by 4 bases, with 6 bases of the junction left unmatched. Germline values: CDR1 SGDLS, CDR2 YYNGEE. The CDR3 DNA sequence: TGTGCCAGCAGCAGCCAGGGGGCGCGAGAGACCCAGTACTTC. Protein product: CASSSQGARETQYF.

V is TRBV2 and J is TRBJ1-2; perhaps TRBD1 as D (5 bases). Trimming left V 3 bases short and J 2 bases short, with 7 bases between. The CDR3 spans 13 residues. Germline V lookup: CDR1 SNHLY, CDR2 FYNNEI. Here the CDR3 DNA reads TGTGCCAGCAGTGATGACAGAAACTATGGCTACACCTTC. Translation: CASSDDRNYGYTF.

V is TRBV2 and J is TRBJ2-3; TRBD2 agrees at 9 bases. The CDR3 is 16 amino acids. With V trimmed by 5 bases and J by 3 bases, 9 bases remained unmatched. Germline values: CDR1 SNHLY, CDR2 FYNNEI. CDR3 coding DNA: TGTGCCAGCAGTTATAAAGCGGGGGGCCTGACAGATACGCAGTATTTT. Amino acids: CASSYKAGGLTDTQYF.

The chain uses TRBV28 and TRBJ1-3, with 9 bases identical to TRBD1. The CDR3 spans 17 residues. The V gene's germline CDR1 is MDHEN and CDR2 SYDVKM. After removal of 6 bases from V and 4 bases from J, the junction contained 13 bases not matched to a gene. CDR3 sequence: CASSPLGGQGLGNTIYF. The CDR3 DNA sequence: TGTGCCAGCAGCCCCCTTGGCGGACAGGGGTTAGGAAACACCATATATTTT.

The chain employs TRBV7-9 and TRBJ1-6, with D unclear. Germline V gene data show CDR1 as SEHNR and CDR2 as FQNEAQ (reference sequence). The CDR3 extends over 14 amino acids. V was pared by 5 bases and J by 8 bases, with 13 bases between. The CDR3 protein is CASSTGIRDSPLHF. The DNA of the CDR3 is TGTGCCAGCAGCACCGGGATACGGGATTCACCCCTCCACTTT.

The chain is built from TRBV3-1 (or the pseudogene TRBV3-2) and TRBJ1-1; D is possibly TRBD1 (5 bases). Germline values: CDR1 LGHDT, CDR2 YNNKEL (reference sequence). The ends were cut back, 3 bases at V and 1 base at J, with 12 bases in the middle. The CDR3 sequence is 15 residues long. The CDR3 here is CASSHQPRGNTEAFF. The CDR3 coding sequence is TGTGCCAGCAGCCACCAACCTAGGGGGAACACTGAAGCTTTCTTT.

The CDR3 here is CATKGLASDTQYF. In nucleotides, the CDR3 is TGTGCCACCAAGGGACTAGCATCAGATACGCAGTATTTT. The chain employs TRBV27 and TRBJ2-3; TRBD2 agrees at 9 bases. V gave up 10 bases and J gave up 4 bases; unmatched junction bases: 6. Germline CDR1 reads MNHEY; CDR2 reads SMNVEV (reference sequence). This CDR3 region has 13 residues.

The CDR3 here is CASRLGQGGSYEQYF. As DNA, the CDR3 is TGTGCCAGCAGACTAGGACAGGGGGGGTCCTACGAGCAGTACTTC. The gene calls are TRBV6-5 and TRBJ2-7; 10 bases line up with TRBD1. V was pared by 6 bases and J by 1 base, with 6 bases of the junction left unmatched. Germline loops: CDR1 MNHEY, CDR2 SVGAGI. This CDR3 comprises 15 residues.

The genes are TRBV7-8 and TRBJ1-1; possible D gene TRBD1, 5 bases. The germline CDR1 and CDR2 sequences are SGHVS and FQNEAQ. The CDR3 runs to 18 residues. V gave up 3 bases and J gave up 6 bases, with 26 bases separating them. The CDR3 spells CASSFLSGGSLAPPEAFF. The CDR3 nucleotides read TGTGCCAGCAGCTTCCTCAGTGGGGGGAGTCTCGCACCGCCTGAAGCTTTCTTT. The full variable domain, rest sourced from reference TRBV7-8 and TRBJ1-1, is GAGVSQSPRYKVAKRGQDVALRCDPISGHVSLFWYQQALGQGPEFLTYFQNEAQLDKSGLPSDRFFAERPEGSVSTLKIQRTQQEDSAVYLCASSFLSGGSLAPPEAFFGQGTRLTVV.

The chain joins TRBV4-2 to TRBJ2-2, with 8 bases aligning to TRBD2. This CDR3 is 12 amino acids long. The germline gives CDR1 LGHNA, CDR2 YNFKEQ. The V segment lost 8 bases and the J segment 7 bases; nucleotides outside the gene matches: 3. CDR3 in DNA: TGTGCCAGCCGAGCGGGGGTCGGGGAGCTGTTTTTT. The encoded protein is CASRAGVGELFF.